This T cell receptor beta chain was sequenced for a study of beta chain features in type 1 diabetes. Study conclusions and caveats: Significant though moderate, a shortening of TCRB CDR3s appeared in all four CD4+ subsets of Type 1 diabetes patients.

Using CD45RO/CCR7/CD25/CD127/CD95/CD27, CD4+ naive, central memory, regulatory and stem cell-like memory cells were sorted. Only a few counts were recorded for this clone. As yet, its antigen is unknown. The whole isolated RNA underwent reverse transcription, so sequencing captured expressed TCRB transcripts. The method was immunoSEQ multiplex PCR; TCRdb's version includes in-frame clones alone and lacks a portion of them. The sample has about 700,000 clones, around 15% seen once. This CDR3 is 17 amino acids long. Trimming took 0 bases from V and 2 from J, leaving 16 bases between them. Germline lookup yields CDR1 MNHEY and CDR2 SMNVEV (reference sequence).

This receptor was obtained from a man between 18 and 35 years old with type 1 diabetes. V is TRBV27 and J is TRBJ1-2; D perhaps matches TRBD1 (6 bases). The sample comprised naive CD4+ T cells from blood. CDR3 nucleotide sequence: TGTGCCAGCAGTTTATCTCTTAGAGTGGACAGAAACTATGGCTACACCTTC. Its protein product is CASSLSLRVDRNYGYTF.